These 11 T cell receptor beta chains share one sample of origin, sequenced in a study of shared clonotypes between healthy human individuals. The naive CD8 fraction comprised CD45RO-negative cells positively selected for CCR7 and excluded terminally differentiated effector memory CD45RA+ cells. The table came from immunoSEQ multiplex PCR; TCRdb's copy has only in-frame clones and leaves some out. Of 1.5 million to 2.5 million clones listed, less than 95% are singletons. Input material: naive CD8+ T cells sorted from blood. The receptors derive from a man aged 18-30 years in good health.

On this clone: Other DNA sequences in this specimen translate into the identical CDR3. The chain recombines TRBV6-5 with TRBJ2-7; no clear D gene. The germline V gene encodes CDR1 MNHEY and CDR2 SVGAGI. Trimming took 0 bases from V and 4 from J, leaving 7 bases between them. The CDR3 loop spans 13 amino acids. This CDR3 is CASSYSQDYEQYF. The CDR3 DNA follows: TGTGCCAGCAGTTACTCGCAGGATTACGAGCAGTACTTC.

J is TRBJ1-2 and V is TRBV7-9; TRBD1 matches at 8 bases. CDR1 is SEHNR, CDR2 FQNEAQ, per germline (reference sequence). The trim removed 1 base at V and 2 bases at J, leaving 9 bases unmatched. The CDR3 spans 17 residues. The chain's CDR3 is CASSLVPGQGENYGYTF. The DNA for the CDR3 is TGTGCCAGCAGCTTAGTGCCCGGACAGGGAGAGAACTATGGCTACACCTTC.

A note on this clone: The same CDR3 is also encoded by other DNA sequences in this sample. The J gene is TRBJ2-7, the V gene TRBV6-5; D ambiguous. This CDR3 has 13 amino acids. Trimming took off 0 bases at V and 3 bases at J, with 6 bases between the two ends. Germline V gives CDR1 MNHEY, CDR2 SVGAGI. CDR3 sequence (DNA): TGTGCCAGCAGTTACTCGATAGACTACGAGCAGTACTTC. The encoded protein is CASSYSIDYEQYF.

This clone was recorded a few times. This sample also contains other DNA sequences that code for the same CDR3. The rearrangement joins TRBV19 to TRBJ1-1, with unresolved D. From germline, CDR1 is LNHDA and CDR2 SQIVND (reference sequence). The V and J ends lost 2 bases and 3 bases respectively, with 7 bases between them. The CDR3 has 13 amino acids. Written as DNA, the CDR3 is TGTGCCAGTAGTATAATTCCGGACACTGAAGCTTTCTTT. It codes for CASSIIPDTEAFF.

The chain is built from TRBV9 and TRBJ1-4; no definite D call. The length of the CDR3 is 15 residues. CDR1 and CDR2 (germline): SGDLS, YYNGEE. V was cut by 4 bases and J by 7 bases, with 17 bases left in between. The CDR3 DNA reads as TGTGCCAGCAGCCCGGGCACGGCTGGGTTTGAAAAACTGTTTTTT. This translates into CASSPGTAGFEKLFF.

The chain couples TRBV10-3 to TRBJ1-1; perhaps TRBD1 as D (6 bases). Trimming took 3 bases from V and 4 from J, leaving 12 bases between them. There are 14 residues in the CDR3. CDR1 is ENHRY, CDR2 SYGVKD, per germline. CDR3 in amino acids: CAISDFDRSTEAFF. The CDR3 DNA reads TGTGCCATCAGTGATTTCGACAGGTCCACTGAAGCTTTCTTT.

This chain uses TRBV6-1 with TRBJ2-7; 8 nucleotides match TRBD2. This CDR3 has 14 residues. Per the germline V gene, CDR1 is MNHNS and CDR2 is SASEGT. Trimming took 5 bases from V and 4 from J; bases not matched to a gene: 7. The CDR3 coding sequence is TGTGCCAGCAGTCCCAGCGGGAGCCGTTACGAGCAGTACTTC. Its translation is CASSPSGSRYEQYF.

The chain uses TRBV7-9 and TRBJ2-1; D gene uncertain. Looked up from germline, CDR1 is SEHNR and CDR2 is FQNEAQ (reference sequence). The CDR3 totals 12 residues. The V end lost 1 base, the J end lost 8 bases, and 6 bases lay between the germline ends. CDR3 loop: CASSLVGHEQFF. CDR3 nucleotide sequence: TGTGCCAGCAGCTTAGTGGGTCATGAGCAGTTCTTC.

This clone appeared a single time. The chain employs TRBV30 and TRBJ2-7; D is undetermined. Between the trimmed V and J ends, which lost 0 bases and 0 bases, there was a span of 3 bases. Germline CDR1 and CDR2: GTSNPN and SVGIG (reference sequence). The CDR3 is made up of 12 amino acids. DNA for the CDR3: TGTGCCTGGAGTGTCACCTCCTACGAGCAGTACTTC. It yields the protein CAWSVTSYEQYF.

The chain employs TRBV5-4 and TRBJ2-1, with D unclear. CDR1 SGHNT and CDR2 YYREEE come from the germline V gene (reference sequence). Between the trimmed V and J ends, which lost 0 bases and 6 bases, there was a span of 7 bases. This CDR3 spans 13 amino acids. The CDR3 bases are TGTGCCAGCAGCTTGGGGTCTCCCAATGAGCAGTTCTTC. Translated, it gives CASSLGSPNEQFF.

The genes are TRBV10-2 and TRBJ2-7, with 13 bases identical to TRBD2. The CDR3 is 16 amino acids. Germline CDR1 is WSHSY and CDR2 is SAAADI. V shed 4 bases and J 5 bases; nucleotides not matched to a gene: 8. The CDR3 is CASSALAGGPMHEQYF. The CDR3 bases are TGCGCCAGCAGTGCACTAGCGGGAGGGCCAATGCACGAGCAGTACTTC.